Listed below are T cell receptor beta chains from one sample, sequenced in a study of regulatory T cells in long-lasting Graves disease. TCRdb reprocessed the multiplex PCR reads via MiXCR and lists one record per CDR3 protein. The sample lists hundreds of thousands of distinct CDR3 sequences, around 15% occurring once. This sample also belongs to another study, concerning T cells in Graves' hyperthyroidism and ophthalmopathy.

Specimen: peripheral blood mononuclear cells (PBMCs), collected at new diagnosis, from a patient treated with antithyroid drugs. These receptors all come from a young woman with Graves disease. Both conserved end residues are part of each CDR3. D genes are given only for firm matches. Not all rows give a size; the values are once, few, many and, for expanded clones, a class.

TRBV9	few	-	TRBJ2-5	CASSPQAGAGETQYF	TGTGCCAGCAGCCCCCAAGCCGGGGCCGGAGAGACCCAGTACTTC
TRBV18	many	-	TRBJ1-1	CASSPSENTEAFF	TGTGCCAGCAGTCCGTCCGAGAACACTGAAGCTTTCTTT
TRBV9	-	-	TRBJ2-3	CASSVSLNVYADTQYF	TGTGCCAGCAGCGTTTCCCTAAATGTTTACGCAGATACGCAGTATTTT
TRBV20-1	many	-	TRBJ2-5	CSASLAPLQETQYF	TGCAGTGCTAGCCTAGCACCCCTCCAAGAGACCCAGTACTTC
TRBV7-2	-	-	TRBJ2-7	CASSLIVGSAYEQYF	TGTGCCAGCAGCTTAATCGTCGGGTCTGCCTACGAGCAGTACTTC
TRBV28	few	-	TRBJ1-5	CASWQWGLSSNQPQHF	TGTGCCAGCTGGCAGTGGGGGCTGAGCAGCAATCAGCCCCAGCATTTT
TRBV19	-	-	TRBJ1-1	CASKDSGGSVEAFF	TGTGCCAGTAAGGATTCCGGCGGGTCGGTTGAAGCTTTCTTT
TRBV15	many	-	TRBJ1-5	CATSREGGGQPQHF	TGTGCCACCAGCAGAGAAGGGGGAGGACAGCCCCAGCATTTT
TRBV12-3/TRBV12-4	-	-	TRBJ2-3	CASSPGRPDTQYF	TGTGCCAGCAGCCCGGGACGGCCCGATACGCAGTATTTT
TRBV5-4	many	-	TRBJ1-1	CASSLLGEGKWDTEAFF	TGTGCCAGCAGTCTTCTAGGGGAGGGAAAATGGGACACTGAAGCTTTCTTT
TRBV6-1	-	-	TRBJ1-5	CASRQVNSNQPQHF	TGTGCCAGCAGACAAGTGAATAGCAATCAGCCCCAGCATTTT
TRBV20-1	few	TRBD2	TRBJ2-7	CSATRGVASSYEQYF	TGCAGTGCAACGCGGGGGGTAGCGTCCTCCTACGAGCAGTACTTC
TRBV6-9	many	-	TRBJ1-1	CASSYAPRGMNTEAFF	TGTGCCAGCAGTTACGCCCCACGGGGTATGAACACTGAAGCTTTCTTT
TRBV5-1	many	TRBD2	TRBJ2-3	CASSIRLAADTQYF	TGCGCCAGCAGCATCCGACTAGCGGCAGATACGCAGTATTTT
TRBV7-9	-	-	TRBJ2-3	CASSSSAQYF	TGTGCCAGCAGCTCCAGCGCGCAGTATTTT
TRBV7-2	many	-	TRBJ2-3	CASSLVYNTQYF	TGTGCCAGCAGCTTAGTCTATAATACGCAGTATTTT
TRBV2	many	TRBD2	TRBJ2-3	CASSDEREDVTDTQYF	TGTGCCAGCAGTGATGAGCGGGAGGATGTCACAGATACGCAGTATTTT
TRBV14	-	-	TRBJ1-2	CASRQHGGGYTF	TGTGCCAGCAGACAACACGGCGGAGGCTACACCTTC
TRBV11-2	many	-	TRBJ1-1	CASSPPRADTEAFF	TGTGCCAGCAGCCCTCCTCGAGCAGACACTGAAGCTTTCTTT
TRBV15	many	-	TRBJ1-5	CATSRASGGNQPQHF	TGTGCCACCAGCAGAGCCTCAGGGGGCAATCAGCCCCAGCATTTT
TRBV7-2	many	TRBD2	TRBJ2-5	CASSLAPQRLAGGETQYF	TGTGCCAGCAGCTTAGCGCCTCAGCGACTAGCGGGCGGAGAGACCCAGTACTTC
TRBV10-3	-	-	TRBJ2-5	CAISVRGAQETQYF	TGTGCCATCAGTGTTAGGGGAGCCCAAGAGACCCAGTACTTC
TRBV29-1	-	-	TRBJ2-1	CSILEDQVPNEQFF	TGCAGCATCCTGGAGGACCAGGTCCCCAATGAGCAGTTCTTC
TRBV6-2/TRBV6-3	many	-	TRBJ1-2	CASSYPSGARNF	TGTGCCAGCAGTTACCCGTCGGGGGCTCGTAACTTC
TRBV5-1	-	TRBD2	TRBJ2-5	CASSLEGLASETQYF	TGCGCCAGCAGCTTGGAAGGACTAGCCTCAGAGACCCAGTACTTC
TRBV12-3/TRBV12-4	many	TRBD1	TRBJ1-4	CASSQGQDRNEKLFF	TGTGCCAGCAGTCAAGGACAGGACCGTAATGAAAAACTGTTTTTT
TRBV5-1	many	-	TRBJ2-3	CASSLRGGALTDTQYF	TGCGCCAGCAGCTTGCGGGGCGGGGCCCTCACAGATACGCAGTATTTT
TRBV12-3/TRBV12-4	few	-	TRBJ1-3	CASSPRTAFGNTIYF	TGTGCCAGCAGTCCCCGGACAGCCTTCGGAAACACCATATATTTT
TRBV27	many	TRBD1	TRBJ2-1	CASSQTTGARDNEQFF	TGTGCCAGCAGCCAAACCACAGGGGCGCGGGACAATGAGCAGTTCTTC
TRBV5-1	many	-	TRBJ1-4	CASSDLEGEKLFF	TGCGCCAGCAGTGACCTTGAAGGGGAAAAACTGTTTTTT
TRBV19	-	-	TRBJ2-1	CASTQKVRAFGEQFF	TGTGCCAGTACCCAAAAAGTGAGGGCGTTTGGTGAGCAGTTCTTC
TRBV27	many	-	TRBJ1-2	CASRPRGDWQGSNYGYTF	TGTGCCAGCAGACCAAGGGGGGATTGGCAGGGATCCAACTATGGCTACACCTTC
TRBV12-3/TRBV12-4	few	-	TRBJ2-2	CASSLTSTGELFF	TGTGCCAGCAGTTTAACAAGTACCGGGGAGCTGTTTTTT
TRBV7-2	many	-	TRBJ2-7	CASSSSSSSVEQYF	TGTGCCAGCAGCTCGAGCTCCTCTAGCGTTGAGCAGTACTTC
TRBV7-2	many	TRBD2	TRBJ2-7	CASSLRLAGGLASHEQYF	TGTGCCAGCAGCTTACGACTAGCGGGAGGGCTCGCGTCACACGAGCAGTACTTC
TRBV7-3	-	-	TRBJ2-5	CASSLGLTETQYF	TGTGCCAGCAGCCTCGGACTCACGGAGACCCAGTACTTC
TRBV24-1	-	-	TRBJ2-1	CATSDRDFPGNEQFF	TGTGCCACCAGTGACAGGGACTTCCCGGGCAATGAGCAGTTCTTC
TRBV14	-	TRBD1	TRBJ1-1	CASSKRTGTNTEAFF	TGTGCCAGCAGCAAACGGACAGGGACGAACACTGAAGCTTTCTTT
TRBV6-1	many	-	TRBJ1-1	CASIGGPAESAFF	TGTGCCAGCATCGGTGGGCCGGCGGAGTCGGCTTTCTTT
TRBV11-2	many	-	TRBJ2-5	CASALAKTQYF	TGTGCCAGCGCGCTAGCGAAGACCCAGTACTTC
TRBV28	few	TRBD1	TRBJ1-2	CASSLGQDYTF	TGTGCCAGCAGTTTAGGACAGGACTACACCTTC
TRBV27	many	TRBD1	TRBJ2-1	CASSSPGQGHNEQFF	TGTGCCAGCAGTTCTCCGGGACAGGGGCACAATGAGCAGTTCTTC
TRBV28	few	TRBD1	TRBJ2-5	CASSLQPGQKETQYF	TGTGCCAGCAGTTTACAACCGGGACAGAAAGAGACCCAGTACTTC
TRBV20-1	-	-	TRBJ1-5	CSASASPGKKPQHF	TGCAGTGCTAGCGCAAGTCCCGGGAAAAAGCCCCAGCATTTT
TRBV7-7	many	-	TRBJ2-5	CASSAPNSRATQYF	TGTGCTAGCAGTGCCCCTAATTCGAGAGCGACCCAGTACTTC
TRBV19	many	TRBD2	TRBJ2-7	CASSIWAGGSYEQYF	TGTGCCAGTAGTATATGGGCGGGAGGCTCCTACGAGCAGTACTTC
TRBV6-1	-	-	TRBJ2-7	CASRPGPPYEQYF	TGTGCCAGCAGGCCGGGACCCCCCTACGAGCAGTACTTC
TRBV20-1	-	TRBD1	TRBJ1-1	CSASRTGEAFF	TGCAGTGCTTCCCGGACAGGAGAAGCTTTCTTT
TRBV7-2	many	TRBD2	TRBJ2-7	CASSLVPAVRAGDAYEQYF	TGTGCCAGCAGCCTCGTTCCCGCCGTTCGGGCGGGAGATGCCTACGAGCAGTACTTC
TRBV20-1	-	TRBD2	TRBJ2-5	CSARDHLAGGLQETQYF	TGCAGTGCTAGAGATCATCTAGCGGGAGGGCTCCAAGAGACCCAGTACTTC
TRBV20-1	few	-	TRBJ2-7	CGGGGGTYEQYF	TGCGGGGGGGGCGGAGGCACCTACGAGCAGTACTTC
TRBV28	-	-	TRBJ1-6	CASSLLLIGVPSPLHF	TGTGCCAGCAGTTTATTATTGATCGGGGTCCCTTCACCCCTCCACTTT
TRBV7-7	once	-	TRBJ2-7	CASSLGPGQDYEQYF	TGTGCTAGCAGCTTAGGCCCGGGGCAGGATTACGAGCAGTACTTC
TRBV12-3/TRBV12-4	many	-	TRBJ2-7	CASSSRLVNPEQYF	TGTGCCAGCAGTTCGCGACTAGTAAATCCCGAGCAGTACTTC
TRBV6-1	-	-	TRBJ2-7	CASSAQGEGAYEQYF	TGTGCCAGCAGCGCCCAGGGGGAGGGGGCCTACGAGCAGTACTTC